The rows below give T cell receptor beta chains drawn from one sample of a study of T cell responses to AZD1222 COVID-19 vaccine. Clones were sequenced by immunoSEQ multiplex PCR, and TCRdb holds only the in-frame ones, with some missing. The table records some 120,000 clones, 80% to 90% of them present only once. Here the sequenced sample was peripheral blood, taken on day 0 of AZD1222 vaccination. Receptors were obtained from an adult in good health. The conserved cysteine and the conserved F or W are not part of the CDR3 here.

J: TRBJ2-7
V: TRBV12-5
CDR3: ASGLASGGTASYEQY

J: TRBJ2-3
V: TRBV7-2
CDR3: ASTSRGFDTQY

J: TRBJ1-1
V: TRBV2
CDR3: ASARQGLDTEAF

J: TRBJ2-7
V: TRBV7-9
CDR3: ASSPGPRLSGTRREQY

J: TRBJ2-7
V: TRBV5-1
CDR3: ASSDRGGLRGQY

J: TRBJ2-7
V: TRBV14
CDR3: ASSRHYEQY

J: TRBJ2-1
V: TRBV5-1
CDR3: ASSLDRYNEQF

J: TRBJ2-7
V: TRBV5-5
CDR3: ASSSGPWGEQY

J: TRBJ1-2
V: TRBV4-1
CDR3: ASSQGPVGGYGYT

J: TRBJ2-7
V: TRBV14
CDR3: ASSQEDSGTGFFGEQY

J: TRBJ1-1
V: TRBV7-2
CDR3: ASSLAGLEAF

J: TRBJ1-2
V: TRBV27
CDR3: ASSSLRQGANYGYT

J: TRBJ2-7
V: TRBV6-2/TRBV6-3
CDR3: ASSYSRGALSEQY

J: TRBJ2-2
V: TRBV2
CDR3: ASSVIRGLAGELF

J: TRBJ1-1
V: TRBV25-1
CDR3: ASSSLGGVEAF

J: TRBJ1-2
V: TRBV10-2
CDR3: ASSDGLLDGYT